This T cell receptor (beta chain) was obtained from a study of blood T cell repertoires in COVID-19. In germline, CDR1 is SGHTA, CDR2 FQGNSA. The V segment lost 5 bases and the J segment 4 bases; nucleotides outside the gene matches: 11. The CDR3 totals 15 residues. TCRdb's copy holds only in-frame clones and misses some; the assay was immunoSEQ multiplex PCR. The data show over 200,000 clones, around 85% seen once. The rearrangement uses TRBV7-2 and TRBJ2-7; 7 bases match TRBD2. The TCR was taken from an elderly woman with acute or convalescent COVID-19. Sequenced material: peripheral blood. CDR3 protein: CASSAPGLYPYEQYF. In DNA, the CDR3 is TGTGCCAGCAGCGCCCCGGGACTATACCCTTACGAGCAGTACTTC.